The clone carrying this T cell receptor beta chain appeared many times. Its antigen is as yet unknown. The junction shows a germline mismatch at one end, possibly a read error. Exclusion criteria comprised uncontrolled infection, other autoimmune disease, pregnancy or lactation. The blood sample predates any ophthalmopathy symptoms, coming from first hyperthyroidism diagnosis. The data were taken from a study of T cells in Graves' hyperthyroidism and ophthalmopathy. General study points: Most thyroid clonotypes expanded above 0.001 appeared in blood too. Model predictions of ophthalmopathy came a median about six months before onset.

CDR3 length: 13 amino acids. CDR1 is SQVTM, CDR2 ANQGSEA, per germline. Amplification of TCR beta CDR3 regions used RNA as the template. HTBI primers were used for first-round RT-PCR of the TCR CDR3. TCRdb reanalysed the multiplex PCR reads using MiXCR and keeps one entry per CDR3 protein. Among some 300,000 distinct CDR3 sequences listed, 13% were seen once. The sequenced material came from blood. This clonotype was sampled from a woman aged 25 to 45 with Graves' hyperthyroidism that later progressed to Graves' ophthalmopathy. The chain joins TRBV29-1 to TRBJ2-7; TRBD2 aligns across 8 bases. The CDR3: CSVVLAGSSEQYF. CDR3 coding DNA: TGCAGCGTTGTTCTAGCGGGTTCCTCCGAGCAGTACTTC.